The 15 T cell receptor beta chains below were found in one sample sequenced in a study of blood T cell repertoires in COVID-19. Sequencing was performed with immunoSEQ multiplex PCR; in TCRdb, only in-frame clones are kept and a portion is missing. This table has 80,000 to 100,000 clones, about 82% appearing once. Sequenced input: peripheral blood. The receptors derive from a woman in her sixties in a cohort sampled during active or convalescent COVID-19.

The V and J genes are TRBV7-6 and TRBJ1-1, with TRBD1 as a possible D gene (6 bases). The V gene lost 5 bases and the J gene lost 5 bases, with 12 bases spanning the gap. This CDR3 region has 13 residues. CDR1 is SGHVS, CDR2 FNYEAQ, per germline. The CDR3 here is CASSAGQGTEAFF. As DNA, the CDR3 is TGTGCCAGCAGCGCAGGGCAGGGGACTGAAGCTTTCTTT.

The chain has TRBV27 and TRBJ2-6; a possible D gene is TRBD1 (5 bases). The germline V gene encodes CDR1 MNHEY and CDR2 SMNVEV (reference sequence). V lost 2 bases, J lost 4 bases, and 9 bases lay in between. The CDR3 has 15 residues. The CDR3 region is CASSLQGPGANVLTF. As DNA, the CDR3 is TGTGCCAGCAGTTTACAGGGCCCCGGGGCCAACGTCCTGACTTTC.

This clone is termed hyperexpanded. The chain uses TRBV7-9 and TRBJ2-7; possible D gene TRBD2, 6 bases. Germline V lookup: CDR1 SEHNR, CDR2 FQNEAQ (reference sequence). The CDR3 consists of 16 residues. Trimming pared 4 bases from V and 2 bases from J, leaving 18 bases between. The CDR3 region is CASSSDSGRNTYEQYF. The CDR3 nucleotides read TGTGCCAGCAGCTCAGATAGCGGAAGGAACACCTACGAGCAGTACTTC.

The chain joins TRBV18 to TRBJ1-6; 7 nucleotides line up with TRBD1. Germline V gene sequence: CDR1 KGHSH, CDR2 LQKENI. With 5 bases clipped from V and 7 bases from J, the junction kept 11 bases outside the gene matches. The CDR3 contains 16 residues. This CDR3 is CASSNRIQDRNSPLHF. CDR3 sequence (DNA): TGTGCCAGCTCAAATCGAATCCAGGACAGGAATTCACCCCTCCACTTT.

This clone is a singleton in its sample. This sequence joins TRBV4-2 and TRBJ2-1; TRBD2 matches at 11 bases. CDR3 length: 18 residues. Germline CDR1 LGHNA, CDR2 YNFKEQ. V shed 1 base and J 6 bases; nucleotides not matched to a gene: 11. The CDR3 DNA sequence: TGTGCCAGCAGCCAAGTCGGGCTAGCGGGGGGTTCGGCCAATGAGCAGTTCTTC. As protein: CASSQVGLAGGSANEQFF.

The V and J genes are TRBV24-1 and TRBJ2-2, with 10 bases aligning to TRBD1. With 7 bases clipped from V and 7 bases from J, the junction kept 8 bases outside the gene matches. Per germline, CDR1 KGHDR and CDR2 SFDVKD. This CDR3 has 15 amino acids. CDR3 protein: CATSERQGAFGELFF. In DNA form, the CDR3 reads TGTGCCACCAGCGAGAGACAGGGGGCTTTCGGGGAGCTGTTTTTT.

The CDR3 sequence: CASSVGFRVNYGYTF. The CDR3 nucleotides are TGTGCCAGCAGCGTAGGATTCCGGGTTAACTATGGCTACACCTTC. The chain has TRBV9 and TRBJ1-2, with no clear D. Germline V gives CDR1 SGDLS, CDR2 YYNGEE. The CDR3 is 15 amino acids. Between the trimmed V and J ends, which lost 0 bases and 1 base, there was a span of 10 bases.

This clone showed up just once. The CDR3 sequence is CASTYPTGGSRNQPQHF. CDR3 DNA: TGTGCCAGCACCTATCCGACAGGGGGCAGTCGAAATCAGCCCCAGCATTTT. The chain couples TRBV28 to TRBJ1-5, with TRBD1 matching over 10 bases. The CDR3 is made up of 17 amino acids. Trimming took 7 bases from V and 4 from J; bases not matched to a gene: 13. Germline-derived CDR1 and CDR2 are MDHEN and SYDVKM.

Only one count was recorded for this clone. The chain links TRBV27 to TRBJ1-2; no firm D call. This CDR3 spans 13 amino acids. The germline CDR1 and CDR2 sequences are MNHEY and SMNVEV (reference sequence). Trimming left V 5 bases short and J 8 bases short, with 15 bases between. The CDR3 region is CASSPAGRAGYTF. The CDR3 coding sequence is TGTGCCAGCAGTCCCGCGGGGAGGGCCGGCTACACCTTC.

The rearrangement links TRBV10-2 to TRBJ1-5, with unresolved D. The CDR3 runs 12 residues. Germline CDR1 is WSHSY and CDR2 is SAAADI. V was shortened by 3 bases and J by 6 bases, with 6 bases between the two germline ends. The CDR3 reads CASSDGVQPQHF. For the CDR3, the DNA is TGCGCCAGCAGTGATGGAGTTCAGCCCCAGCATTTT.

The chain employs TRBV5-6 and TRBJ2-1; 7 bases map to TRBD1. The CDR3 is made up of 15 amino acids. Germline V gives CDR1 SGHDT, CDR2 YYEEEE. J was trimmed by 2 bases and V by 4 bases; bases with no gene match: 6. CDR3 bases: TGTGCCAGCAGCCAGGGGGTCCGGACCTACAATGAGCAGTTCTTC. The encoded protein is CASSQGVRTYNEQFF.

This clone was picked up a small number of times. A read error may produce the germline difference seen at one junction end. The V gene is TRBV2, the J gene TRBJ1-2; D remains unclear. CDR3 size: 16 residues. Germline V gene data show CDR1 as SNHLY and CDR2 as FYNNEI. The CDR3 is CASSEFQSGSKYGYTF. CDR3 DNA sequence: TGTGCCAGCAGTGAATTTCAGTCGGGGTCTAAGTATGGCTACACCTTC. Combining the CDR3 with reference TRBV2 and TRBJ1-2 gives the whole variable domain EPEVTQTPSHQVTQMGQEVILRCVPISNHLYFYWYRQILGQKVEFLVSFYNNEISEKSEIFDDQFSVERPDGSNFTLKIRSTKLEDSAMYFCASSEFQSGSKYGYTFGSGTRLTVV.

This chain connects TRBV3-1 (or the pseudogene TRBV3-2) to TRBJ1-2; D possibly corresponds to TRBD1 (5 bases). The V gene lost 0 bases and the J gene lost 7 bases, with 12 bases spanning the gap. CDR1 and CDR2 from the germline V gene are LGHDT and YNNKEL (reference sequence). The CDR3 consists of 14 residues. The DNA of the CDR3 is TGTGCCAGCAGCCAAGATTGGCAGGGAGGTGGCTACACCTTC. Its translation: CASSQDWQGGGYTF.

The chain couples TRBV6-5 to TRBJ1-1; D remains unclear. Germline CDR1 MNHEY, CDR2 SVGAGI. Trimming removed 6 bases from V and 6 bases from J, with 14 bases in between. The CDR3 length is 13 residues. CDR3 protein: CASSAYMGPEAFF. The CDR3 DNA sequence: TGTGCCAGCAGCGCTTACATGGGCCCTGAAGCTTTCTTT.

V usage is TRBV6-6 and J usage is TRBJ1-3, with D possibly TRBD1 on 6 matching bases. The CDR3 sequence is 17 residues long. The V gene's germline CDR1 is MNHNY and CDR2 SVGAGI (reference sequence). V dropped 5 bases and J dropped 0 bases, with 17 bases sitting between them. CDR3 sequence: CASSQYRAGLSGNTIYF. Written as DNA, the CDR3 is TGTGCCAGCAGTCAGTACAGGGCGGGTCTCTCTGGAAACACCATATATTTT.